This TCR beta chain was recovered during a study of metastatic and nonmetastatic thyroid tumors (dated by TCRdb to the early 2020s). In terms of the full investigation: Repertoires from peripheral blood and from tumor or nodule tissue samples of malignant and benign thyroid patients were compared. Study-wide findings and limitations: In both blood and tumor samples, malignant tumors were reported to have significantly higher TCR beta diversity than benign nodules.

From the cysteine up to the phenylalanine, the CDR3 has a length of 16 residues. Only the CDR3 region is kept as DNA, spanning 48 bases read in frame from base 1. The germline V gene encodes CDR1 ENHRY and CDR2 SYGVKD. Trimming leaves V shorter by 6 bases and J shorter by 2 bases, with the junction holding 2 bases beyond the gene matches. As for this clone: Its recognized antigen is unknown. No per-base quality is available; no much larger clone lies one base away.

The library was obtained by PCR. The listed sequencing device is Illumina HiSeq 4000. High-throughput sequencing was used to profile the TCR beta-chain CDR3 region of every patient. The paper's data handling went like this. Drawing on CDR3 differences between clinicopathological groups, the researchers built a classifier meant to tell apart patients with distant-metastatic papillary thyroid cancer. Repertoire diversity was assessed with the Shannon index, and tumor-blood repertoire similarity with the Morisita-Horn index. TCRdb cleaned the public reads at Q25 with fastp, built clones with MiXCR and kept in-frame beta chains. The V and J calls and clone size are TCRdb's, not the authors'. Recorded for this sample are about 20,000 clones; more than 20% of them occurred a single time. About 6.4% of the sample rests with the top ten. No treatment had been received by any patient before thyroid surgery. Using T-cell receptor beta sequencing, the researchers looked back retrospectively at clinical samples from patients, gathered between about 2012 and 2019.

The rearrangement joined TRBV10-3 to TRBJ2-2; TRBD2 matches 14 bases in the middle. The TCR was taken from a female donor with papillary thyroid cancer or a benign thyroid nodule (not recorded which). Some clones in this sample may be carry-over from other donors' samples. Material for sequencing was tumor tissue. CDR3 region: CAISGLAGGNTGELFF. The sequence in DNA is TGTGCCATCAGCGGACTAGCGGGAGGCAACACCGGGGAGCTGTTTTTT.